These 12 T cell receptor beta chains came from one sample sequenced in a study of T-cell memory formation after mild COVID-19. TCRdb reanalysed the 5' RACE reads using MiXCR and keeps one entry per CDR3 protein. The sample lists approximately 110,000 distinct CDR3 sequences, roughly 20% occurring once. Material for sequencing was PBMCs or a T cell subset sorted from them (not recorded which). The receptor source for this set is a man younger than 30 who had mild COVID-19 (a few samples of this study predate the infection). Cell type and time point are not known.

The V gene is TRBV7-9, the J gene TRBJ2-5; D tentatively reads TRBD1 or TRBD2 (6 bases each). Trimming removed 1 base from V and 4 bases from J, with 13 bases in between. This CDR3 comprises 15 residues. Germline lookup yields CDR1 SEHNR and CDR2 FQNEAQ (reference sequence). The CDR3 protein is CASSLGSGGRETQYF. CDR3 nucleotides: TGTGCCAGCAGCTTAGGGTCCGGGGGCCGAGAGACCCAGTACTTC. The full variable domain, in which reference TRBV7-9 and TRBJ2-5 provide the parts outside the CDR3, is DTGVSQNPRHKITKRGQNVTFRCDPISEHNRLYWYRQTLGQGPEFLTYFQNEAQLEKSRLLSDRFSAERPKGSFSTLEIQRTEQGDSAMYLCASSLGSGGRETQYFGPGTRLLVL.

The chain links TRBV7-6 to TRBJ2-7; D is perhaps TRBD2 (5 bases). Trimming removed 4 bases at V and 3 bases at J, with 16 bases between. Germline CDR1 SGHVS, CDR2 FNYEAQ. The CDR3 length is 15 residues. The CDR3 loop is CASSSQDGAVYEQYF. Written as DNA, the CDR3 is TGTGCCAGCAGCTCGCAGGACGGAGCGGTCTACGAGCAGTACTTC.

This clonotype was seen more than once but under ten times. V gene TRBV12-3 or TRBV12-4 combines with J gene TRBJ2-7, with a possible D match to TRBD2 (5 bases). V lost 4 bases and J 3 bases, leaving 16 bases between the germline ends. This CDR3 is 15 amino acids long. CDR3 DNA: TGTGCCAGCAGTTATGGTGCCGGACTCCACTACGAGCAGTACTTC. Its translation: CASSYGAGLHYEQYF.

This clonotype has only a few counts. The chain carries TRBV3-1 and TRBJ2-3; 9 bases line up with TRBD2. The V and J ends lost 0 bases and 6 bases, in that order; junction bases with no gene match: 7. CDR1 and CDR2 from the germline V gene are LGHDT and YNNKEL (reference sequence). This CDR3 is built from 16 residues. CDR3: CASSQETSGGSDTQYF. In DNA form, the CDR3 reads TGTGCCAGCAGCCAAGAAACCAGCGGGGGGTCGGATACGCAGTATTTT.

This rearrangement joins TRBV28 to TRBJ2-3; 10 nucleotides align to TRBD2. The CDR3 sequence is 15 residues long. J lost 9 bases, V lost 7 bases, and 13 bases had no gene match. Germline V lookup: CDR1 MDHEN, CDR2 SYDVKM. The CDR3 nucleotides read TGTGCCAGCACCCCCCGCGCTGAGACTAGCGGGACGCAGTATTTT. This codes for CASTPRAETSGTQYF.

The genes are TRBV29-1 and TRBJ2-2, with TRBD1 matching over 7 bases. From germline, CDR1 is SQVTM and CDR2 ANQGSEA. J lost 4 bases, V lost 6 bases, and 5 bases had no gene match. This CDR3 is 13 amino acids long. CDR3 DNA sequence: TGCAGCGTGACAGGGCGGGTCACCGGGGAGCTGTTTTTT. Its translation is CSVTGRVTGELFF.

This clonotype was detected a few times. CDR3 loop: CASSPPTSGVETQYF. CDR3 in DNA: TGTGCCAGCAGCCCTCCCACTAGCGGGGTTGAGACCCAGTACTTC. The chain couples TRBV7-9 to TRBJ2-5; 10 positions match TRBD2. Trimming removed 5 bases from V and 5 bases from J; junction bases left unmatched: 8. The CDR3 runs 15 residues. Germline CDR1 and CDR2: SEHNR and FQNEAQ (reference sequence).

The CDR3 DNA follows: TGCGCCAGCAGCTTGACAGAATGGAACACTGAAGCTTTCTTT. It specifies CASSLTEWNTEAFF. This chain joins TRBV5-1 and TRBJ1-1; D is uncertain. CDR1 and CDR2 from the germline V gene are SGHRS and YFSETQ. V lost 1 base and J 1 base, leaving 8 bases between the germline ends. The CDR3 spans 14 residues. Combining the CDR3 with reference TRBV5-1 and TRBJ1-1 gives the whole variable domain KAGVTQTPRYLIKTRGQQVTLSCSPISGHRSVSWYQQTPGQGLQFLFEYFSETQRNKGNFPGRFSGRQFSNSRSEMNVSTLELGDSALYLCASSLTEWNTEAFFGQGTRLTVV.

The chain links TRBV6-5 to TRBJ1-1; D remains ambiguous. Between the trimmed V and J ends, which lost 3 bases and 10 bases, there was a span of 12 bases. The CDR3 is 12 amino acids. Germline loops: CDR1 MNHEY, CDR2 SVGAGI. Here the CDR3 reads CASSYGGPRAFF. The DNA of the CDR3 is TGTGCCAGCAGTTATGGAGGGCCCCGAGCTTTCTTT.

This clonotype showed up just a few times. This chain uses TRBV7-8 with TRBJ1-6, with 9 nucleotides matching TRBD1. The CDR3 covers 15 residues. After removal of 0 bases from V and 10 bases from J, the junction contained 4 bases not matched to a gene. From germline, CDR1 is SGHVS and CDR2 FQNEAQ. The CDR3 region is CASSLARQGVSPLHF. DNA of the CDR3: TGTGCCAGCAGCTTAGCGCGACAGGGGGTCTCACCCCTCCACTTT.

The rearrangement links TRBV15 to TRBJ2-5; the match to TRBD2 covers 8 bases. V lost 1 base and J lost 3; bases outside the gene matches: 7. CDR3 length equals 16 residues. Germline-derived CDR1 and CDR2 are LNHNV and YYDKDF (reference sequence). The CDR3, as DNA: TGTGCCACCAGCAGAGCGGCGGGGGGCCCCAAAGAGACCCAGTACTTC. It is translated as CATSRAAGGPKETQYF.

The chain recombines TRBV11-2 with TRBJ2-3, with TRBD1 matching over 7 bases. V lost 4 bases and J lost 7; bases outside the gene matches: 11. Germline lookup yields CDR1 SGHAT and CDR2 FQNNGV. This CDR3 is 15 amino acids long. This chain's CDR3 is CASSYRDSVLNTQYF. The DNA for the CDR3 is TGTGCCAGCAGCTACCGGGACAGCGTTCTGAATACGCAGTATTTT.